Detailed here is one T cell receptor (beta chain). Its cognate antigen is unknown. This specimen belongs to a study of T cell responses to AZD1222 COVID-19 vaccine. Study details: Whether given at about 4 or about 12 weeks, second doses were pooled. Study-wide findings and caveats: Targeting of unmutated variant regions was reportedly seen in nearly half of spike-specific TCRs. Baseline seropositivity occurred in only six AZD1222 recipients. Following two doses of AZD1222, Spike-specific TCR breadth and depth rose.

The CDR3 runs 14 residues. CDR1 is SNHLY, CDR2 FYNNEI, per germline. V gave up 8 bases and J gave up 0 bases; unmatched junction bases: 4. Produced via immunoSEQ multiplex PCR; TCRdb's table is partial and in-frame only. The data show over 100,000 clones, with about 88% seen just once and 2.4% held by the top ten. The sample was peripheral blood, taken on day 0 of AZD1222 vaccination. The chain combines TRBV2 with TRBJ1-3; 7 nucleotides line up with TRBD1. The clonotype comes from an adult in good health. The CDR3 spells CASHRGGSGNTIYF. The CDR3 nucleotides are TGTGCCAGCCACAGGGGAGGCTCTGGAAACACCATATATTTT.